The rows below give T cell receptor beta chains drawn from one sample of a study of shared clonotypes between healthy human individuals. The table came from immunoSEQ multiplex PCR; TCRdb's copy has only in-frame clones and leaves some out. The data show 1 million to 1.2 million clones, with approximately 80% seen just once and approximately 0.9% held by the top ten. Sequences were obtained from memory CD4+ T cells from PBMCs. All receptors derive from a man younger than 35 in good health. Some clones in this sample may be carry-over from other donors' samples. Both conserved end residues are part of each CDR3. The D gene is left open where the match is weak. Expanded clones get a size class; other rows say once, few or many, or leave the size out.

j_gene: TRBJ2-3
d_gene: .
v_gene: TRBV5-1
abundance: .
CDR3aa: CASSPRTTDTQYF
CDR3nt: TGCGCCAGCAGCCCCCGGACCACAGATACGCAGTATTTT

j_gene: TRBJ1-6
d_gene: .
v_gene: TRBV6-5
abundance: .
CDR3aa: CASSSDSGSPLHF
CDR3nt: TGTGCCAGCAGTTCAGACTCGGGCTCACCCCTCCACTTT

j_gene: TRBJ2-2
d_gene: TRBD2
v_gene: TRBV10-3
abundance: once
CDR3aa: CAISDGTRLPGELFF
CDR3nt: TGTGCCATCAGTGACGGGACTAGGCTTCCCGGGGAGCTGTTTTTT

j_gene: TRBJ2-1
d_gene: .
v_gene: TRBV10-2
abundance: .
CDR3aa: CASSRRLPGDEQFF
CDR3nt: TGCGCCAGCAGCCGCCGGTTACCGGGCGATGAGCAGTTCTTC

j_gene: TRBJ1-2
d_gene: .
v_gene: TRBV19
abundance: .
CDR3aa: CASSDRPGPNYGYTF
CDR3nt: TGTGCCAGTAGCGACCGACCGGGACCGAACTATGGCTACACCTTC

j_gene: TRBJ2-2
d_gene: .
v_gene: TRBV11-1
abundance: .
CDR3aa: CASSLGLSNTGELFF
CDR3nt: TGTGCCAGCAGCTTAGGTCTTTCGAACACCGGGGAGCTGTTTTTT

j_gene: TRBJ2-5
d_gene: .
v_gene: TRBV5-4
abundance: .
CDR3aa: CASSTGGQETQYF
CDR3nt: TGTGCCAGCTCGACCGGTGGACAGGAGACCCAGTACTTC

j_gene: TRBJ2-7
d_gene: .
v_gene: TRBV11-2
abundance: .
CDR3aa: CASSLTLQAGYLGQYF
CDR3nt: TGTGCCAGCAGCTTAACCCTCCAGGCGGGCTACCTTGGGCAGTACTTC

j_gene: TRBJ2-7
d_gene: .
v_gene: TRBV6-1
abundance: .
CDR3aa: CASGPHGVYEQYF
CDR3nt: TGTGCCAGCGGCCCTCATGGAGTCTACGAGCAGTACTTC

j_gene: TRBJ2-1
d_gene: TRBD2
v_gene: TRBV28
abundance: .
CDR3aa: CASTTTSGAYNEQFF
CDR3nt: TGTGCCAGCACCACTACTAGCGGGGCCTACAATGAGCAGTTCTTC

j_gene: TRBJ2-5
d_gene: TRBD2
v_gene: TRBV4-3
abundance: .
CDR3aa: CASSQDVRGGKYQETQYF
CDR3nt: TGCGCCAGCAGCCAAGATGTACGGGGGGGCAAGTACCAAGAGACCCAGTACTTC